In this sample, the clone carrying this TCR beta chain turned up once. Its antigen is currently unknown. Donors were healthy HIV-negative adults without recently reported acute infections or vaccinations. Negatively enriched CD4+ T cells were divided by CD45RA into naive and memory. Here immunoSEQ multiplex PCR was the method, and the copy in TCRdb shows in-frame clones only, minus some. In the table there are about 2.4 million clones, approximately 93% of which are singletons. This entry belongs to a study of shared clonotypes between healthy human individuals. Study observations and caveats: Non-shared clonotypes displayed generation probabilities falling below those of clonotypes present in all four donors.

The TCR was taken from a man aged 18 to 35 in good health. Some clones in this sample may be carry-over from other donors' samples. The sequenced material came from naive CD4+ T cells from PBMCs. As for subset: CD45RA+ positively selected.

The DNA of the CDR3 is TGTGCCTGGAGTGTACTATCGGGAGGGAATGAAAAACTGTTTTTT. Residues: CAWSVLSGGNEKLFF. This sequence joins TRBV30 and TRBJ1-4; D unclear. This CDR3 is built from 15 residues. Trimming pared 0 bases from V and 5 bases from J, leaving 13 bases between. CDR1 GTSNPN and CDR2 SVGIG come from the germline V gene (reference sequence).